This entry is about one T cell receptor beta chain. Its antigen is not known. These data originate in a study of PD-1 blockade in classical Hodgkin lymphoma. Findings and limits, study-wide: The diversity seen at baseline in complete responders resembled that of newly diagnosed patients. By C4D1, CD4+ diversity increased significantly, especially in complete responders.

Autologous stem cell transplantation was followed by relapse in every patient, and brentuximab vedotin exposure varied. Sequencing was performed with immunoSEQ multiplex PCR; in TCRdb, only in-frame clones are kept and a portion is missing. In the table there are 150,000 or so clones, around four fifths of which are singletons. The source material was peripheral blood mononuclear cells (PBMCs), sampled before the second cycle of nivolumab. This TCR derives from a human donor with classical Hodgkin lymphoma.

CDR3 amino acids: CAISEGDRETQYF. Here the CDR3 DNA reads TGTGCCATCAGTGAAGGGGACAGAGAGACCCAGTACTTC. The chain links TRBV10-3 to TRBJ2-5, with TRBD1 matching 7 bases. This CDR3 contains 13 residues. V lost 3 bases and J lost 4; bases outside the gene matches: 2. In germline, CDR1 is ENHRY, CDR2 SYGVKD.